Presented here are 32 T cell receptor beta chains from one specimen sequenced in a study of T cells in Graves' hyperthyroidism and ophthalmopathy. RNA transcripts gave rise to amplified TCR beta CDR3 regions. Carried out on the TCR CDR3, a first-round RT-PCR used the HTBI primer set. TCRdb independently ran MiXCR on the multiplex PCR reads; one entry per CDR3 protein. The sample yields 300,000 or so distinct CDR3 sequences, 20% to 25% seen once. Sequenced sample: blood. These TCRs come from a woman aged 45-65 years with Graves' hyperthyroidism.

In its sample, this clonotype was seen many times. The chain couples TRBV2 to TRBJ2-7; TRBD2 matches 7 bases. Looked up from germline, CDR1 is SNHLY and CDR2 is FYNNEI. The CDR3 consists of 14 residues. The ends lost 4 bases at V and 1 base at J; junction bases unmatched: 4. CDR3 residues: CASSGTSRSYEQYF. The CDR3 DNA reads TGTGCCAGCAGTGGGACTAGTCGTTCCTACGAGCAGTACTTC.

This clonotype was detected only a few times. The chain recombines TRBV19 with TRBJ2-1; the D is unclear. The CDR3 spans 13 residues. V was pared by 3 bases and J by 3 bases, with 6 bases between. Looked up from germline, CDR1 is LNHDA and CDR2 is SQIVND (reference sequence). CDR3 amino acids: CASSIYFYNEQFF. In nucleotides, the CDR3 is TGTGCCAGTAGTATTTACTTCTACAATGAGCAGTTCTTC. The full variable domain, its missing parts supplied by reference TRBV19 and TRBJ2-1, is DGGITQSPKYLFRKEGQNVTLSCEQNLNHDAMYWYRQDPGQGLRLIYYSQIVNDFQKGDIAEGYSVSREKKESFPLTVTSAQKNPTAFYLCASSIYFYNEQFFGPGTRLTVL.

The gene calls are TRBV4-1 and TRBJ2-1; maybe TRBD2 (5 bases). This CDR3 has 16 residues. V shed 1 base and J shed 5 bases, with 15 bases lying between them. Germline V gene data show CDR1 as MGHRA and CDR2 as YSYEKL. The CDR3 region is CASSQGPLKRNNEQFF. The CDR3 region has the DNA TGCGCCAGCAGCCAAGGCCCCCTCAAGCGGAACAATGAGCAGTTCTTC.

This clonotype was detected many times. This CDR3 reads CASSLTFPGQTPRGNTEAFF. The DNA of the CDR3 is TGTGCCAGCAGCTTAACGTTCCCGGGACAGACTCCCCGTGGGAACACTGAAGCTTTCTTT. This rearrangement joins TRBV7-3 to TRBJ1-1; 7 bases are shared with TRBD1. CDR1 is SGHTA and CDR2 is FQGTGA in the germline V gene. The CDR3 is 20 amino acids. Trimming removed 0 bases from V and 1 base from J; junction bases left unmatched: 17.

This clonotype was counted only a few times. This chain uses TRBV12-3 or TRBV12-4 with TRBJ2-7; TRBD1 or TRBD2 may be the D gene (5 bases each). V was pared by 4 bases and J by 2 bases, with 9 bases between. This CDR3 is 13 amino acids long. CDR3 in amino acids: CASSSGAPYEQYF. The DNA of the CDR3 is TGTGCCAGCAGTTCCGGGGCGCCCTACGAGCAGTACTTC.

J is TRBJ2-2 and V is TRBV5-1; D might be TRBD1 (5 bases). CDR3 length: 15 residues. V was clipped by 1 base and J by 3 bases, with 10 bases between them. Germline loops: CDR1 SGHRS, CDR2 YFSETQ. The CDR3 loop is CASSLRGWDTGELFF. The CDR3 DNA follows: TGCGCCAGCAGCTTGAGGGGATGGGACACCGGGGAGCTGTTTTTT.

This clonotype has more than one count but fewer than ten. One end of the junction fails to match germline, which may point to a read error. V usage is TRBV14 and J usage is TRBJ2-5; D not certain. The germline CDR1 and CDR2 sequences are SGHDN and FVKESK. CDR3 length: 16 residues. The CDR3 DNA sequence: TGTGCCAGCAGCCCCCGCAGAGCCCAGTACCAAGGGACCCAGTACTTC. This codes for CASSPRRAQYQGTQYF.

The chain's CDR3 is CSVVMGGNEQFF. CDR3 bases: TGCAGCGTTGTTATGGGGGGCAATGAGCAGTTCTTC. V and J are TRBV29-1 and TRBJ2-1; a weak D match, TRBD2 (6 bases). CDR1 is SQVTM, CDR2 ANQGSEA, per germline. The CDR3 extends over 12 amino acids. The ends were cut back, 4 bases at V and 6 bases at J, with 10 bases in the middle.

CDR3 DNA: TGCAGTGCTAGAGAGTTAGCGGGGGGTCGGGGGACCCAGTACTTC. It translates to CSARELAGGRGTQYF. The rearrangement joins TRBV20-1 to TRBJ2-5; 10 positions agree with TRBD2. The germline CDR1 and CDR2 sequences are DFQATT and SNEGSKA (reference sequence). Trimming cost V 0 bases and J 7 bases; bases outside gene matches: 8. The CDR3 has 15 amino acids.

Ten or more counts support this clonotype. This chain joins TRBV15 and TRBJ2-3; TRBD2 agrees at 11 bases. The CDR3 runs to 18 residues. The trim removed 0 bases at V and 0 bases at J, leaving 5 bases unmatched. Germline values: CDR1 LNHNV, CDR2 YYDKDF (reference sequence). This CDR3 is CATSRDLGTSGSTDTQYF. The CDR3 coding sequence is TGTGCCACCAGCAGAGATTTGGGGACTAGCGGAAGCACAGATACGCAGTATTTT. The whole variable domain, remainder taken from reference TRBV15 and TRBJ2-3, is DAMVIQNPRYQVTQFGKPVTLSCSQTLNHNVMYWYQQKSSQAPKLLFHYYDKDFNNEADTPDNFQSRRPNTSFCFLDIRSPGLGDTAMYLCATSRDLGTSGSTDTQYFGPGTRLTVL.

In regard to this clonotype: A clone one base away is much larger, so this may be a read error. The rearrangement joins TRBV12-3 or TRBV12-4 to TRBJ2-1; D might be TRBD1 (6 bases). CDR3 size: 14 residues. V lost 11 bases and J 6 bases, leaving 20 bases between the germline ends. Written as DNA, the CDR3 is TGTGCCGGTAATTGGGGCAGGGGCTTCAATGAGCAGTTCTTC. Amino acids: CAGNWGRGFNEQFF.

This clonotype came up a few times. The chain carries TRBV7-3 and TRBJ2-7, with D hard to call. The CDR3 length is 11 residues. Germline V lookup: CDR1 SGHTA, CDR2 FQGTGA. Trimming stripped 6 bases from V and 7 bases from J, with 10 bases between. The chain's CDR3 is CASSSGREQYF. DNA of the CDR3: TGTGCCAGCAGTTCGGGTCGGGAGCAGTACTTC.

The table lists this clonotype with many counts. The chain combines TRBV6-1 with TRBJ2-5; tentatively, D is TRBD2 (5 bases). This CDR3 region has 13 residues. CDR1 and CDR2 from the germline V gene are MNHNS and SASEGT. V shed 5 bases and J shed 5 bases, with 12 bases lying between them. In DNA, the CDR3 is TGTGCCAGCAGTCAGAGGACGGGGGAGACCCAGTACTTC. Translation gives CASSQRTGETQYF.

This clonotype was found many times. The chain uses TRBV11-3 and TRBJ2-4; 11 bases map to TRBD2. Per the germline V gene, CDR1 is SGHNT and CDR2 is YENEEA. V trimming: 5 bases; J trimming: 0 bases; junction bases outside the gene matches: 3. The CDR3 has 16 amino acids. CDR3 sequence (DNA): TGTGCCAGCAGCCCCGGACTAGCGGGAGCCAAAAACATTCAGTACTTC. Protein product: CASSPGLAGAKNIQYF. Combining the CDR3 with reference TRBV11-3 and TRBJ2-4 gives the whole variable domain EAGVVQSPRYKIIEKKQPVAFWCNPISGHNTLYWYLQNLGQGPELLIRYENEEAVDDSQLPKDRFSAERLKGVDSTLKIQPAELGDSAVYLCASSPGLAGAKNIQYFGAGTRLSVL.

This clonotype was seen only once. The chain links TRBV20-1 to TRBJ1-1; 7 bases line up with TRBD1. Trimming took 3 bases from V and 2 from J; bases not matched to a gene: 9. CDR3 length equals 15 residues. Germline V lookup: CDR1 DFQATT, CDR2 SNEGSKA (reference sequence). The CDR3 loop is CSARGGGQFNTEAFF. CDR3 DNA sequence: TGCAGTGCTAGGGGGGGGGGACAGTTTAACACTGAAGCTTTCTTT.

The rearrangement links TRBV28 to TRBJ2-6; 8 nucleotides align to TRBD1. The trim removed 6 bases at V and 13 bases at J, leaving 8 bases unmatched. The CDR3 spans 13 residues. From germline, CDR1 is MDHEN and CDR2 SYDVKM. CDR3 protein: CASRLTGGWVLTF. CDR3 coding DNA: TGTGCCAGCAGACTTACAGGGGGTTGGGTCCTGACTTTC.

This clonotype appeared many times. The chain joins TRBV3-1 to TRBJ2-7; TRBD2 aligns across 9 bases. CDR3 length: 16 amino acids. The germline gives CDR1 LGHDT, CDR2 YNNKEL (reference sequence). Losses at the gene ends were 4 bases for V and 0 bases for J; bases not matched to a gene: 7. CDR3 coding DNA: TGTGCCAGCAGCCCGTTCGGACTAGCGTCCTCCTACGAGCAGTACTTC. Its translation: CASSPFGLASSYEQYF.

This clonotype has a count of ten or more. CDR3 protein: CAISAGEDRTGREQFF. The CDR3 DNA reads TGTGCCATCAGTGCGGGTGAGGACAGAACTGGACGCGAGCAGTTCTTC. The chain uses TRBV10-3 and TRBJ2-1, with TRBD1 as a possible D gene (6 bases). The CDR3 covers 16 residues. V lost 4 bases, J lost 10 bases, and 23 bases lay in between. CDR1 and CDR2 (germline): ENHRY, SYGVKD.

In this sample, this clonotype turned up many times. V and J are TRBV20-1 and TRBJ1-2; D perhaps matches TRBD1 (6 bases). CDR1 and CDR2 from the germline V gene are DFQATT and SNEGSKA (reference sequence). Deletions cut 6 bases from V and 4 bases from J, with 15 bases between. This CDR3 region has 13 residues. The CDR3 DNA sequence: TGCAGTGCCTCACAGGGTAGCGGCTATGGCTACACCTTC. It is translated as CSASQGSGYGYTF.

This clonotype was observed at least ten times. In nucleotides, the CDR3 is TGCAGGACGGAGAGCGCTCAGGGCACTGAAGCTTTCTTT. This encodes CRTESAQGTEAFF. The chain uses TRBV29-1 and TRBJ1-1, with D perhaps TRBD1 (5 bases). Germline V gives CDR1 SQVTM, CDR2 ANQGSEA. The CDR3 covers 13 residues.

This clonotype has a single count. V and J are TRBV12-3 or TRBV12-4 and TRBJ2-7, with D uncertain. V was trimmed by 6 bases and J by 1 base, leaving 19 bases between them. There are 16 residues in the CDR3. DNA for the CDR3: TGTGCCAGCAGCCCAGGTCCATCCGGAGTGTCCTACGAGCAGTACTTC. As protein: CASSPGPSGVSYEQYF.

This clonotype was seen repeatedly, ten times or more. The chain has TRBV5-8 and TRBJ2-7; D gene unclear. This CDR3 spans 14 amino acids. Trimming took 1 base from V and 2 from J, leaving 10 bases between them. Looked up from germline, CDR1 is SGHTS and CDR2 is YDEGEE. CDR3 DNA: TGTGCCAGCAGCTTGAGACAACTGCCCTACGAGCAGTACTTC. This codes for CASSLRQLPYEQYF.

This clonotype was detected ten times or more. The rearrangement links TRBV5-1 to TRBJ2-3; D remains unclear. Trimming pared 4 bases from V and 2 bases from J, leaving 11 bases between. Germline CDR1 SGHRS, CDR2 YFSETQ. The CDR3 is 14 residues long. The CDR3 nucleotides read TGCGCCAGCAGCCATGGTGAGAACACAGATACGCAGTATTTT. It is translated as CASSHGENTDTQYF.

This clonotype was seen many times. The chain recombines TRBV20-1 with TRBJ2-5; possibly TRBD1 for D (6 bases). The CDR3 consists of 13 residues. Trimming cost V 4 bases and J 1 base, with 10 bases left between them. Looked up from germline, CDR1 is DFQATT and CDR2 is SNEGSKA (reference sequence). The chain's CDR3 is CSAIRGGQETQYF. As DNA, the CDR3 is TGCAGTGCTATCAGGGGCGGCCAAGAGACCCAGTACTTC.

The chain carries TRBV12-5 and TRBJ2-1; 7 nucleotides agree with TRBD1. CDR1 and CDR2 from the germline V gene are LGHNT and FRNRAP. The V gene end was trimmed by 7 bases and the J gene end by 4 bases; junction bases not matched to a gene: 10. There are 15 residues in the CDR3. The CDR3 sequence is CASAPLGGIYNEQFF. In DNA form, the CDR3 reads TGTGCTAGTGCCCCGTTAGGGGGCATATACAATGAGCAGTTCTTC.

This chain joins TRBV7-3 and TRBJ2-6, with D perhaps assigned TRBD1 or TRBD2 (6 bases each). Trimming pared 4 bases from V and 2 bases from J, leaving 12 bases between. CDR3 size: 16 residues. Germline V gene data show CDR1 as SGHTA and CDR2 as FQGTGA. CDR3 residues: CASSSGGGTGANVLTF. The CDR3 nucleotides read TGTGCCAGCAGCTCTGGAGGGGGGACTGGGGCCAACGTCCTGACTTTC.

J is TRBJ2-3 and V is TRBV9; possibly TRBD1 for D (5 bases). Germline-derived CDR1 and CDR2 are SGDLS and YYNGEE. Trimming stripped 0 bases from V and 3 bases from J, with 8 bases between. The CDR3 sequence is 14 residues long. The CDR3 here is CASSVVPGTDTQYF. The CDR3 DNA is TGTGCCAGCAGCGTAGTCCCAGGGACAGATACGCAGTATTTT.

The genes are TRBV28 and TRBJ2-7, with 9 nucleotides matching TRBD2. V lost 2 bases, J lost 7 bases, and 9 bases stayed unmatched. Per the germline V gene, CDR1 is MDHEN and CDR2 is SYDVKM. CDR3 length equals 15 residues. CDR3 nucleotide sequence: TGTGCCAGCAGTTTAACGGCTAGCGGGGTTTGGGAGCAGTACTTC. This sequence encodes CASSLTASGVWEQYF.

The gene calls are TRBV6-2 or TRBV6-3 and TRBJ2-1, with TRBD2 matching over 10 bases. V lost 6 bases, J lost 6 bases, and 11 bases stayed unmatched. Germline V CDR1 and CDR2: MNHEY, SVGEGT. CDR3 length equals 16 residues. CDR3 sequence (DNA): TGTGCCAGCAGGAGACGTTCCGGGACTAGCGCCAATGAGCAGTTCTTC. This sequence encodes CASRRRSGTSANEQFF.

This clonotype has ten or more counts. The chain employs TRBV12-3 or TRBV12-4 and TRBJ2-3; tentatively, D is TRBD1 (5 bases). CDR3 length: 15 residues. Trimming took off 3 bases at V and 5 bases at J, with 15 bases between the two ends. The CDR3 DNA is TGTGCCAGCAGTTTCAGGGATGGGGTGGGAGATACGCAGTATTTT. Protein product: CASSFRDGVGDTQYF.

In its sample, this clonotype was seen many times. The CDR3 sequence: CASSQDIRLFF. CDR3 nucleotides: TGTGCCAGCAGCCAAGATATTAGACTGTTTTTT. V usage is TRBV3-1 and J usage is TRBJ1-4; D is uncertain. There are 11 residues in the CDR3. Germline V gives CDR1 LGHDT, CDR2 YNNKEL (reference sequence). V shed 0 bases and J shed 13 bases, with 6 bases lying between them.

The chain employs TRBV14 and TRBJ2-5, with D possibly being TRBD2 (7 bases). CDR3 length: 15 amino acids. Per germline, CDR1 SGHDN and CDR2 FVKESK. The V end lost 2 bases, the J end lost 7 bases, and 17 bases lay between the germline ends. This CDR3 reads CASSQRTATGGTQYF. For the CDR3, the DNA is TGTGCCAGCAGCCAAAGGACAGCTACGGGGGGGACCCAGTACTTC.